This T cell receptor (beta chain) was sequenced for a study of vaccination effects on CD4 cells after COVID-19. The ViraFEST assay expanded antigen-specific CD4+ T cells with viral peptide pools before sequencing. Culture proceeded for more than 8 days, and CD4+ T cells were then isolated. All participants had two doses of either the BNT162b2 or mRNA-1273 vaccine. IL-2 medium was substituted for half the medium on days 3 and 7. TCRdb's table, derived via immunoSEQ multiplex PCR, lists solely in-frame clones and lacks some. The sample gives 20,000 to 25,000 clones, over 70% of which show up once; 6.5% to 8% is in the top ten. V dropped 7 bases and J dropped 9 bases, with 19 bases sitting between them. This CDR3 comprises 15 residues. From germline, CDR1 is LNHDA and CDR2 SQIVND (reference sequence). Notes on this clone: What it binds is not known.

This receptor was identified in a human donor who received a COVID-19 vaccine. The V and J genes are TRBV19 and TRBJ1-6; tentative D call: TRBD1 (5 bases). This specimen consisted of CD4+ T cells from PBMCs cultured with SARS-CoV-2 spike peptides, obtained after COVID-19 vaccination. The CDR3 DNA follows: TGTGCCAGTAATGGGGCGGCACAACCGGGTTCACCCCTCCACTTT. It is translated as CASNGAAQPGSPLHF.